This T cell receptor beta chain was recorded in a study of blood T cell dynamics during melanoma immunotherapy. Study overall: Metastatic melanoma patients received first-line pembrolizumab or nivolumab plus ipilimumab.

Time point noted: week 3, after first cycle of checkpoint inhibitor. Patients had no prior systemic cancer treatment, immunosuppressants or other active cancers. V was pared by 5 bases and J by 5 bases, with 11 bases of the junction left unmatched. The CDR3 runs 15 residues. Germline V CDR1 and CDR2: SGHRS, YFSETQ. All DNA from each sorted CD8+ subset was loaded. Produced via immunoSEQ multiplex PCR; TCRdb's table is partial and in-frame only. Among more than 10,000 clones listed, about 90% were seen once. The starting material was effector memory CD8+ T cells from blood, obtained from a patient treated with checkpoint blockade. This TCR was recovered from a human donor with melanoma. The chain employs TRBV5-1 and TRBJ1-1; TRBD1 matches 8 bases. The CDR3 nucleotides read TGCGCCAGCAGGTGGACCGGGACAGGCCCAACTGAAGCTTTCTTT. Amino acid sequence: CASRWTGTGPTEAFF.